Shown below are 13 T cell receptor beta chains from a single sample sequenced in a study of blood T cell repertoires in COVID-19. Assay used: immunoSEQ multiplex PCR; TCRdb lists only in-frame clones, some missing. The profile shows 100,000 to 150,000 clones, roughly four fifths of them singletons. The sequencing sample was made of peripheral blood. These TCRs come from a human donor in a cohort sampled during active COVID-19.

J is TRBJ1-1 and V is TRBV29-1; D unresolved. The germline V and J ends were trimmed by 4 bases and 2 bases, with 17 bases remaining between them. The CDR3 extends over 15 amino acids. The germline gives CDR1 SQVTM, CDR2 ANQGSEA. CDR3 DNA: TGCAGCGTTGTGAGGGAAGGGTCCTACAACACTGAAGCTTTCTTT. It translates to CSVVREGSYNTEAFF.

This chain uses TRBV12-3 or TRBV12-4 with TRBJ1-5, with D possibly matching TRBD1 (6 bases). Trimming took off 7 bases at V and 7 bases at J, with 14 bases between the two ends. The CDR3 runs to 13 residues. The CDR3 DNA reads as TGTGCCAGCACCCCAGGGGAAAGGCAGCCCCAGCATTTT. Protein sequence: CASTPGERQPQHF.

This chain links TRBV28 with TRBJ2-7; 9 bases are shared with TRBD2. V lost 2 bases to trimming and J lost 2 bases; unmatched junction nucleotides: 13. The CDR3 is 18 amino acids. Germline loops: CDR1 MDHEN, CDR2 SYDVKM. The CDR3 DNA sequence: TGTGCCAGCAGTTTAACCTTAGCGGGGGTGCGGTATGCCTACGAGCAGTACTTC. Its translation is CASSLTLAGVRYAYEQYF.

The CDR3 nucleotides are TGTGCCAGTAGTCCCACCCTAGGGGGGGGGCCCACCGGGGAGCTGTTTTTT. Residues: CASSPTLGGGPTGELFF. The V gene is TRBV19, the J gene TRBJ2-2, with D perhaps matching TRBD2 (7 bases). Trimming stripped 5 bases from V and 4 bases from J, with 20 bases between. This CDR3 comprises 17 residues. CDR1 and CDR2 from the germline V gene are LNHDA and SQIVND (reference sequence).

The chain couples TRBV24-1 to TRBJ2-3, with D tentatively TRBD1 (6 bases). CDR1 KGHDR and CDR2 SFDVKD come from the germline V gene. The V end was cut by 0 bases, the J end by 1 base, with 10 bases between. This CDR3 comprises 16 residues. The CDR3 protein is CATSDLSGAGTDTQYF. The CDR3 nucleotides read TGTGCCACCAGTGATTTGTCAGGGGCGGGCACAGATACGCAGTATTTT.

The CDR3 sequence: CASSSRPTGAGNTIYF. As DNA, the CDR3 is TGTGCCAGCAGCTCGCGACCCACAGGGGCAGGAAACACCATATATTTT. The V gene is TRBV7-6, the J gene TRBJ1-3; 7 positions match TRBD1. Looked up from germline, CDR1 is SGHVS and CDR2 is FNYEAQ. V shed 4 bases, J shed 4 bases, and the junction held 10 bases outside the gene matches. The CDR3 consists of 16 residues.

This clone came up once. The gene calls are TRBV5-1 and TRBJ2-3; 8 positions agree with TRBD2. Per the germline V gene, CDR1 is SGHRS and CDR2 is YFSETQ. The CDR3 runs to 16 residues. The V segment lost 4 bases and the J segment 0 bases; nucleotides outside the gene matches: 7. CDR3 loop: CASSPDSGTSTDTQYF. Here the CDR3 DNA reads TGCGCCAGCAGCCCCGATAGCGGGACGAGCACAGATACGCAGTATTTT.

V and J are TRBV10-2 and TRBJ2-3; TRBD1 aligns across 8 bases. CDR1 and CDR2 (germline): WSHSY, SAAADI. This CDR3 is 13 amino acids long. Germline trimming cut 6 bases from V and 3 bases from J; bases unmatched to any gene: 2. The CDR3 coding sequence is TGCGCCAGCAGCCGGGACAGGACAGATACGCAGTATTTT. It yields the protein CASSRDRTDTQYF.

In this sample, this clone turned up a few times. The chain joins TRBV29-1 to TRBJ2-5, with TRBD2 matching over 9 bases. Trimming at V came to 1 base and at J to 6 bases, leaving 6 bases not matched to a gene. The CDR3 is made up of 14 amino acids. Germline-derived CDR1 and CDR2 are SQVTM and ANQGSEA. CDR3 nucleotides: TGCAGCGTTGAAGGCGGGACTAGCTCGAAGACCCAGTACTTC. This codes for CSVEGGTSSKTQYF.

The chain links TRBV7-2 to TRBJ2-7; the D gene is possibly TRBD1 (6 bases). The CDR3 spans 14 residues. V was pared by 2 bases and J by 9 bases, with 17 bases between. Germline lookup yields CDR1 SGHTA and CDR2 FQGNSA. Here the CDR3 reads CASSLWDKSPGQYF. CDR3 DNA: TGTGCCAGCAGCTTATGGGACAAGTCCCCCGGGCAGTACTTC. Full variable domain (rest looked up from reference TRBV7-2 and TRBJ2-7): GAGVSQSPSNKVTEKGKDVELRCDPISGHTALYWYRQSLGQGLEFLIYFQGNSAPDKSGLPSDRFSAERTGGSVSTLTIQRTQQEDSAVYLCASSLWDKSPGQYFGPGTRLTVT.

The J gene is TRBJ1-1, the V gene TRBV5-1, with TRBD1 identical over 11 bases. This CDR3 has 16 amino acids. Trimming removed 3 bases from V and 3 bases from J; junction bases left unmatched: 7. Germline-derived CDR1 and CDR2 are SGHRS and YFSETQ. CDR3 in amino acids: CASSSWGQGVDTEAFF. Written as DNA, the CDR3 is TGCGCCAGCAGCTCCTGGGGACAGGGGGTCGACACTGAAGCTTTCTTT.

J is TRBJ1-3 and V is TRBV2; D gene ambiguous. CDR3 length: 13 amino acids. Trimming removed 6 bases at V and 3 bases at J, with 9 bases between. The germline gives CDR1 SNHLY, CDR2 FYNNEI. CDR3 in amino acids: CASSSGIGNTIYF. As DNA, the CDR3 is TGTGCCAGCAGCTCGGGGATTGGAAACACCATATATTTT. Supplemented by reference TRBV2 and TRBJ1-3, the full variable domain reads EPEVTQTPSHQVTQMGQEVILRCVPISNHLYFYWYRQILGQKVEFLVSFYNNEISEKSEIFDDQFSVERPDGSNFTLKIRSTKLEDSAMYFCASSSGIGNTIYFGEGSWLTVV.

The rearrangement links TRBV6-2 or TRBV6-3 to TRBJ2-7; no clear D gene. The CDR3 loop spans 12 amino acids. Germline loops: CDR1 MNHEY, CDR2 SVGEGT. V lost 2 bases, J lost 3 bases, and 5 bases lay in between. This chain's CDR3 is CASSYPGYEQYF. For the CDR3, the DNA is TGTGCCAGCAGTTACCCGGGCTACGAGCAGTACTTC.